The T cell receptor beta chain under discussion was sequenced for a study of immune cell composition in non-small cell lung cancer. Overall study: Most cases were lung adenocarcinoma or squamous cell carcinoma.

TCRdb keeps only in-frame clones here, not all; method: immunoSEQ multiplex PCR. The table has about 6,600 clones, 75% to 80% seen once. Germline V gene sequence: CDR1 LNHDA, CDR2 SQIVND (reference sequence). This CDR3 is built from 16 residues. Trimming cost V 0 bases and J 4 bases; bases outside gene matches: 6. The sequence was collected from a human donor with non-small cell lung cancer. Source material: lung tumor tissue. The chain joins TRBV19 to TRBJ2-1; 7 bases are a match to TRBD1. This CDR3 reads CASSIDTGERYNEQFF. CDR3 coding DNA: TGTGCCAGTAGTATAGATACAGGGGAAAGATACAATGAGCAGTTCTTC.